The clone carrying this T cell receptor (beta chain) has at least ten counts. The sample originates from a study of T-cell memory formation after mild COVID-19. Each CDR3 protein is one row after TCRdb ran MiXCR on the 5' RACE reads. The table shows around 410,000 distinct CDR3 sequences, with about 25% occurring only once. Deletions cut 3 bases from V and 0 bases from J, with 8 bases between. This CDR3 region has 14 residues. The chain recombines TRBV12-3 or TRBV12-4 with TRBJ1-1; maybe TRBD1 (5 bases). Sequencing was done on a sample of PBMCs or a T cell subset sorted from them (not recorded which). The source of this sequence is an adult woman who had mild COVID-19 (a few samples of this study predate the infection). Cell type and time point are not known. The CDR3 sequence is CASSFRQLNTEAFF. In nucleotides, the CDR3 is TGTGCCAGCAGTTTTCGACAGTTGAACACTGAAGCTTTCTTT.